The 30 T cell receptor beta chains below all came from one sample that was sequenced in a study of T-cell reconstitution after alpha-beta-depleted transplantation in children. Unique molecular identifiers were built into the TCRbeta library. TCRdb itself ran the PCR reads through MiXCR, one entry per CDR3 protein. The repertoire holds just over 950,000 distinct CDR3 sequences, 25% to 35% seen once, with 28% in the top ten. The sample consisted of PBMCs, mostly from graft donor cells, taken 360 days after TCRalphabeta/CD19-depleted stem cell transplant. The receptors derive from a boy under two years old who had a stem cell transplant for SCID, so the T cells may come from the graft donor.

The chain joins TRBV2 to TRBJ2-2; tentatively, D is TRBD1 or TRBD2 (5 bases each). CDR3 length: 15 amino acids. The V end lost 7 bases, the J end lost 0 bases, and 12 bases lay between the germline ends. Germline V lookup: CDR1 SNHLY, CDR2 FYNNEI. CDR3 sequence: CASKGTDSNTGELFF. CDR3 nucleotide sequence: TGTGCCAGCAAAGGGACGGATTCGAACACCGGGGAGCTGTTTTTT.

The chain carries TRBV7-9 and TRBJ2-7; 9 bases line up with TRBD1. Germline-derived CDR1 and CDR2 are SEHNR and FQNEAQ (reference sequence). This CDR3 contains 17 residues. J gave up 5 bases and V 5 bases, and 16 bases lay outside the gene matches. In DNA form, the CDR3 reads TGTGCCAGCAGCAACGCACGGACAGGGGTTGTTAGGAACGAGCAGTACTTC. This sequence encodes CASSNARTGVVRNEQYF.

The rearrangement uses TRBV5-4 and TRBJ2-1; 14 positions agree with TRBD2. This CDR3 is built from 15 residues. After removal of 7 bases from V and 4 bases from J, the junction contained 4 bases not matched to a gene. CDR1 is SGHNT, CDR2 YYREEE, per germline (reference sequence). The CDR3 region is CASGGLAGDYNEQFF. As DNA, the CDR3 is TGTGCCAGCGGGGGACTAGCGGGGGATTACAATGAGCAGTTCTTC.

The gene calls are TRBV2 and TRBJ2-7; D may match TRBD1 or TRBD2 (5 bases each). With 8 bases removed from V and 6 bases from J, the gap between germline ends came to 17 bases. The CDR3 has 13 residues. Germline CDR1 and CDR2: SNHLY and FYNNEI. CDR3 nucleotide sequence: TGTGCCAGCTGGGGATTGGGGGAACTCGAGCAGTACTTC. Protein sequence: CASWGLGELEQYF.

The table lists this clonotype with a few counts. The chain links TRBV4-1 to TRBJ1-5; D call uncertain. Germline values: CDR1 MGHRA, CDR2 YSYEKL. The CDR3 totals 14 residues. Trimming left V 0 bases short and J 4 bases short, with 7 bases between. CDR3: CASSQEGRNQPQHF. In nucleotides, the CDR3 is TGCGCCAGCAGCCAAGAGGGTAGAAATCAGCCCCAGCATTTT.

The chain joins TRBV20-1 to TRBJ2-7, with TRBD1 as a possible D gene (5 bases). Germline V gives CDR1 DFQATT, CDR2 SNEGSKA (reference sequence). V shed 1 base and J shed 3 bases, with 10 bases lying between them. The CDR3 runs 13 residues. The CDR3 DNA sequence: TGCAGTGCTAGAGCCAGGACATACTACGAGCAGTACTTC. It yields the protein CSARARTYYEQYF.

V gene TRBV20-1 combines with J gene TRBJ2-5; 10 nucleotides match TRBD2. J lost 7 bases, V lost 0 bases, and 8 bases had no gene match. The germline gives CDR1 DFQATT, CDR2 SNEGSKA (reference sequence). The length of the CDR3 is 15 residues. The CDR3 DNA sequence: TGCAGTGCTAGAGATCTGAGAAGCGGGGGGGCGACCCAGTACTTC. Translating it yields CSARDLRSGGATQYF.

The chain uses TRBV19 and TRBJ2-7; 10 positions match TRBD1. Germline V lookup: CDR1 LNHDA, CDR2 SQIVND (reference sequence). The CDR3 is 13 residues long. V was clipped by 10 bases and J by 3 bases; unmatched bases: 6. CDR3 in DNA: TGTGCCACCCGGGACAGGGGATACTACGAGCAGTACTTC. Its translation is CATRDRGYYEQYF.

The table lists this clonotype with a few counts. The chain carries TRBV28 and TRBJ1-1; no clear D. The CDR3 is made up of 15 amino acids. Trimming removed 3 bases at V and 6 bases at J, with 17 bases between. Germline-derived CDR1 and CDR2 are MDHEN and SYDVKM. As DNA, the CDR3 is TGTGCCAGCAGTTTTGGGAACGCCGACCCCTCTGAAGCTTTCTTT. Translated: CASSFGNADPSEAFF.

This rearrangement joins TRBV20-1 to TRBJ2-5, with D uncertain. V was shortened by 6 bases and J by 0 bases, with 8 bases between the two germline ends. The germline gives CDR1 DFQATT, CDR2 SNEGSKA (reference sequence). The CDR3 has 12 amino acids. This CDR3 is CSAHGNQETQYF. The CDR3 coding sequence is TGCAGTGCCCACGGCAACCAAGAGACCCAGTACTTC.

This clonotype was detected only a few times. The rearrangement links TRBV28 to TRBJ2-1, with 8 positions matching TRBD2. The V segment lost 3 bases and the J segment 4 bases; nucleotides outside the gene matches: 5. The CDR3 is 15 residues long. The germline gives CDR1 MDHEN, CDR2 SYDVKM. The CDR3 here is CASSLLLADYNEQFF. In DNA, the CDR3 is TGTGCCAGCAGTTTGTTACTAGCGGATTACAATGAGCAGTTCTTC.

This rearrangement joins TRBV5-1 to TRBJ2-7, with TRBD1 matching 10 bases. Losses at the gene ends were 4 bases for V and 6 bases for J; bases not matched to a gene: 7. CDR3 length: 14 amino acids. Germline V CDR1 and CDR2: SGHRS, YFSETQ. CDR3 loop: CASSLGQGRAEQYF. CDR3 nucleotide sequence: TGCGCCAGCAGCCTGGGACAGGGGAGGGCCGAGCAGTACTTC.

In DNA form, the CDR3 reads TGCGCCAGCAGCCAAGAACGGGTGGGGACTAGCGTCCCCCGGGGGACCCAGTACTTC. Translating it yields CASSQERVGTSVPRGTQYF. The chain couples TRBV4-3 to TRBJ2-5, with 10 bases fitting TRBD2. This CDR3 comprises 19 residues. The germline V gene encodes CDR1 LGHNA and CDR2 YSLEER. J lost 7 bases, V lost 0 bases, and 17 bases had no gene match.

This clonotype was found a few times. The chain combines TRBV7-8 with TRBJ2-1, with unresolved D. The CDR3 is 17 amino acids. Trimming shortened V by 5 bases and J by 1 base, and 18 bases separated the two germline ends. The germline gives CDR1 SGHVS, CDR2 FQNEAQ. The CDR3: CASSHQQLWTSYNEQFF. The DNA for the CDR3 is TGTGCCAGCAGCCACCAACAACTGTGGACGTCCTACAATGAGCAGTTCTTC.

V gene TRBV23-1 combines with J gene TRBJ1-5; perhaps TRBD1 as D (5 bases). TRBV23-1 is filed as an ORF, its function uncertain. Trimming pared 8 bases from V and 0 bases from J, leaving 11 bases between. This CDR3 is 14 amino acids long. The CDR3 spells CASPRVYSNQPQHF. CDR3 sequence (DNA): TGCGCCAGCCCCAGGGTTTATAGCAATCAGCCCCAGCATTTT.

This clonotype was seen a handful of times. The chain is built from TRBV6-5 and TRBJ2-7, with TRBD2 as a possible D gene (7 bases). Germline values: CDR1 MNHEY, CDR2 SVGAGI. The CDR3 is 15 residues long. Trimming cost V 2 bases and J 3 bases, with 14 bases left between them. The CDR3 bases are TGTGCCAGCAGTTACGGGGGGGTCAGGGGCTACGAGCAGTACTTC. Its protein is CASSYGGVRGYEQYF.

The chain combines TRBV7-9 with TRBJ2-3; no clear D. Looked up from germline, CDR1 is SEHNR and CDR2 is FQNEAQ (reference sequence). The CDR3 has 14 residues. Deletions cut 5 bases from V and 2 bases from J, with 11 bases between. The CDR3 region has the DNA TGTGCCAGCAGCCCTCTGGCATACACAGATACGCAGTATTTT. Translating it yields CASSPLAYTDTQYF.

This clonotype was observed a few times. The CDR3 protein is CASSLRSAHKDEQFF. The CDR3 DNA reads as TGTGCCAGCAGCTTGAGAAGCGCCCACAAAGATGAGCAGTTCTTC. This chain uses TRBV5-4 with TRBJ2-1; no definite D call. This CDR3 contains 15 residues. V shed 1 base and J shed 8 bases, with 16 bases lying between them. Germline V CDR1 and CDR2: SGHNT, YYREEE (reference sequence).

This clonotype was picked up a small number of times. The genes are TRBV4-1 and TRBJ2-5; no clear D gene. V lost 3 bases, J lost 5 bases, and 7 bases lay in between. The CDR3 extends over 12 amino acids. In germline, CDR1 is MGHRA, CDR2 YSYEKL. The CDR3 DNA sequence: TGCGCCAGCAGCCAGGCCCCTGAGACCCAGTACTTC. This translates into CASSQAPETQYF.

The gene calls are TRBV20-1 and TRBJ2-5, with 12 positions matching TRBD1. The CDR3 extends over 14 amino acids. Germline loops: CDR1 DFQATT, CDR2 SNEGSKA (reference sequence). CDR3 sequence reads: CRGGTGGAEETQYF. The CDR3 region has the DNA TGCAGGGGCGGGACAGGGGGCGCCGAAGAGACCCAGTACTTC.

The chain couples TRBV12-3 or TRBV12-4 to TRBJ2-7; D is perhaps TRBD2 (6 bases). The CDR3 consists of 14 residues. Trimming took off 7 bases at V and 5 bases at J, with 18 bases between the two ends. The CDR3 DNA follows: TGTGCCAGCACTTCACCAGGGAGGTACGACGAGCAGTACTTC. The encoded protein is CASTSPGRYDEQYF.

This clonotype has a count of ten or more. The V and J genes are TRBV5-1 and TRBJ2-1; D may be TRBD1 (6 bases). There are 16 residues in the CDR3. The V end lost 4 bases, the J end lost 5 bases, and 19 bases lay between the germline ends. The germline gives CDR1 SGHRS, CDR2 YFSETQ. The DNA for the CDR3 is TGCGCCAGCAGCGCCGTACCGGGACAAGTGAACAATGAGCAGTTCTTC. This codes for CASSAVPGQVNNEQFF.

The chain's CDR3 is CASRGTFHTDTQYF. The CDR3 DNA reads TGCGCCAGCAGAGGAACGTTTCACACAGATACGCAGTATTTT. The chain links TRBV5-1 to TRBJ2-3; D not resolved. Germline CDR1 SGHRS, CDR2 YFSETQ. The CDR3 spans 14 residues. With 5 bases removed from V and 2 bases from J, the gap between germline ends came to 12 bases.

V usage is TRBV19 and J usage is TRBJ1-1; no reliable D call. This CDR3 has 14 amino acids. Trimming stripped 3 bases from V and 4 bases from J, with 12 bases between. Germline values: CDR1 LNHDA, CDR2 SQIVND (reference sequence). CDR3 nucleotides: TGTGCCAGTAGTATGATGGGGTCGGGCACTGAAGCTTTCTTT. Its translation: CASSMMGSGTEAFF.

This clonotype was seen more than once but under ten times. The CDR3 DNA follows: TGTGCCAGCAGGAGGGATAACTGGGACTACGAGCAGTACTTC. It is translated as CASRRDNWDYEQYF. The rearrangement joins TRBV7-2 to TRBJ2-7; possible D gene TRBD2, 5 bases. Per germline, CDR1 SGHTA and CDR2 FQGNSA. V dropped 6 bases and J dropped 3 bases, with 15 bases sitting between them. The CDR3 contains 14 residues. The full variable domain, in which reference TRBV7-2 and TRBJ2-7 provide the parts outside the CDR3, is GAGVSQSPSNKVTEKGKDVELRCDPISGHTALYWYRQSLGQGLEFLIYFQGNSAPDKSGLPSDRFSAERTGGSVSTLTIQRTQQEDSAVYLCASRRDNWDYEQYFGPGTRLTVT.

This clonotype has more than one count but fewer than ten. The J gene is TRBJ2-6, the V gene TRBV5-8; 8 bases are shared with TRBD1. Germline CDR1 reads SGHTS; CDR2 reads YDEGEE. CDR3 length: 17 amino acids. After removal of 7 bases from V and 0 bases from J, the junction contained 9 bases not matched to a gene. This CDR3 is CASDRGTGFSGANVLTF. The DNA for the CDR3 is TGTGCCAGCGACCGAGGGACAGGCTTCTCTGGGGCCAACGTCCTGACTTTC.

The chain is built from TRBV27 and TRBJ2-1; D is unclear. CDR1 is MNHEY and CDR2 is SMNVEV in the germline V gene (reference sequence). This CDR3 comprises 14 residues. Trimming cost V 4 bases and J 3 bases, with 10 bases left between them. CDR3 nucleotides: TGTGCCAGCAGTTCTCGGATGGACTACAATGAGCAGTTCTTC. Protein: CASSSRMDYNEQFF.

In this sample, this clonotype turned up a few times. The V gene is TRBV6-5, the J gene TRBJ2-5, with TRBD2 matching over 11 bases. The CDR3 sequence is 16 residues long. CDR1 MNHEY and CDR2 SVGAGI come from the germline V gene. With V trimmed by 0 bases and J by 5 bases, 5 bases remained unmatched. DNA for the CDR3: TGTGCCAGCAGTTACTCCCTAGCGGGGGGCCCGGAGACCCAGTACTTC. Translated: CASSYSLAGGPETQYF.

The V gene is TRBV29-1, the J gene TRBJ1-2, with 7 bases matching TRBD1. The CDR3 spans 12 residues. Germline V gene lookup returns CDR1 SQVTM and CDR2 ANQGSEA. The ends lost 6 bases at V and 4 bases at J; junction bases unmatched: 5. CDR3 DNA: TGCAGCGTGACGACAGGGAGCTATGGCTACACCTTC. Translated: CSVTTGSYGYTF.

The rearrangement joins TRBV5-1 to TRBJ1-1; D is ambiguous. Germline CDR1 is SGHRS and CDR2 is YFSETQ. This CDR3 contains 16 residues. Between the trimmed V and J ends, which lost 0 bases and 1 base, there was a span of 13 bases. The CDR3: CASSLGPSAQNTEAFF. CDR3 coding DNA: TGCGCCAGCAGCTTGGGTCCCTCCGCACAGAACACTGAAGCTTTCTTT.